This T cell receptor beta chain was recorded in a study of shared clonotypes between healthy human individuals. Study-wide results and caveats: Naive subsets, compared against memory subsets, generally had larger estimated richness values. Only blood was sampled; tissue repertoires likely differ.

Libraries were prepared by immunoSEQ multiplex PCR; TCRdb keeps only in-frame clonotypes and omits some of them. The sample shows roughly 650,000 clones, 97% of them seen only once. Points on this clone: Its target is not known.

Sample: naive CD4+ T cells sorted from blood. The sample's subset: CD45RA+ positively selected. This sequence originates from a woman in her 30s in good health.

CDR3 coding DNA: TGCGCCAGCAGCTTGGAGAAAGGGACCCGGGGAACTGAAGCTTTCTTT. Translation gives CASSLEKGTRGTEAFF. The rearrangement uses TRBV5-1 and TRBJ1-1, with a tentative D call TRBD1 (5 bases). The germline V and J ends were trimmed by 0 bases and 5 bases, with 17 bases remaining between them. This CDR3 is 16 amino acids long. Germline V gives CDR1 SGHRS, CDR2 YFSETQ.